One sample yielded the 16 T cell receptor beta chains listed below, sequenced in a study of T cells after yellow fever vaccination. TCRdb reprocessed the 5' RACE reads via MiXCR and lists one record per CDR3 protein. The data contain approximately 550,000 distinct CDR3 sequences, over 15% of them singletons. The specimen comprised PBMCs, sampled 15 days after the yellow fever booster vaccination. These receptors were taken from a man aged 30-40 years who received the YFV17D yellow fever vaccine.

The CDR3 is CASSWRVSSYEQYF. The CDR3, as DNA: TGCGCCAGCAGCTGGAGGGTTAGCTCCTACGAGCAGTACTTC. The chain uses TRBV5-1 and TRBJ2-7; weak D call: TRBD2 (6 bases). Trimming cost V 3 bases and J 0 bases, with 10 bases left between them. Germline V CDR1 and CDR2: SGHRS, YFSETQ. This CDR3 is built from 14 residues.

The chain links TRBV14 to TRBJ2-2; 7 bases map to TRBD1. This CDR3 contains 15 residues. Losses at the gene ends were 1 base for V and 6 bases for J; bases not matched to a gene: 5. The V gene's germline CDR1 is SGHDN and CDR2 FVKESK. As DNA, the CDR3 is TGTGCCAGCAGCCAAGCTGGGACAGTAGCCGGGGAGCTGTTTTTT. Encoded protein: CASSQAGTVAGELFF.

This chain links TRBV6-1 with TRBJ2-1; 11 bases are shared with TRBD2. V shed 5 bases and J 5 bases; nucleotides not matched to a gene: 14. CDR1 and CDR2 (germline): MNHNS, SASEGT. This CDR3 region has 18 residues. CDR3 bases: TGTGCCAGCAGTCCAGGACTAGCGGGCTTCCGTCTCAACAATGAGCAGTTCTTC. This encodes CASSPGLAGFRLNNEQFF.

A few counts support this clonotype. The CDR3 loop is CAIGTAYRELFF. CDR3 sequence (DNA): TGTGCCATCGGGACTGCGTACCGGGAGCTGTTTTTT. This chain connects TRBV10-3 to TRBJ2-2, with a possible D match to TRBD2 (6 bases). CDR1 is ENHRY, CDR2 SYGVKD, per germline. The ends were cut back, 8 bases at V and 9 bases at J, with 13 bases in the middle. The CDR3 runs 12 residues.

Only a few counts were recorded for this clonotype. This rearrangement joins TRBV2 to TRBJ1-2; D gene ambiguous. The V gene lost 3 bases and the J gene lost 6 bases, with 14 bases spanning the gap. CDR1 is SNHLY and CDR2 is FYNNEI in the germline V gene. The CDR3 is 14 residues long. CDR3 protein: CASSERGPADGYTF. CDR3 nucleotide sequence: TGTGCCAGCAGTGAGAGAGGTCCGGCCGATGGCTACACCTTC.

This chain joins TRBV27 and TRBJ2-2; perhaps TRBD2 as D (6 bases). Looked up from germline, CDR1 is MNHEY and CDR2 is SMNVEV (reference sequence). V gave up 5 bases and J gave up 7 bases, with 23 bases separating them. CDR3 length: 17 amino acids. The CDR3 loop is CASSRRLRREVDGELFF. The CDR3 coding sequence is TGTGCCAGCAGTAGAAGGCTTCGGCGGGAAGTAGACGGGGAGCTGTTTTTT.

A few counts support this clonotype. The chain links TRBV7-3 to TRBJ2-2; the D gene is possibly TRBD2 (5 bases). V was shortened by 5 bases and J by 5 bases, with 12 bases between the two germline ends. Per the germline V gene, CDR1 is SGHTA and CDR2 is FQGTGA. The CDR3 sequence is 14 residues long. CDR3 in amino acids: CASSGSSGTGELFF. The CDR3, as DNA: TGTGCCAGCAGCGGAAGTTCGGGAACCGGGGAGCTGTTTTTT.

This clonotype was seen a handful of times. The J gene is TRBJ2-5, the V gene TRBV7-2; TRBD2 matches at 7 bases. V shed 7 bases, J shed 5 bases, and the junction held 10 bases outside the gene matches. CDR3 length equals 14 residues. Germline values: CDR1 SGHTA, CDR2 FQGNSA. DNA for the CDR3: TGTGCCAGCACCCACCAGGCGGGAGTGGAGACCCAGTACTTC. Its protein is CASTHQAGVETQYF.

This chain uses TRBV11-2 with TRBJ2-1; weak D call: TRBD1 (6 bases). CDR3 size: 11 residues. Per germline, CDR1 SGHAT and CDR2 FQNNGV. The CDR3: CAALEGVEQFF. The CDR3 bases are TGTGCAGCACTAGAGGGGGTAGAGCAGTTCTTC.

This clonotype has only a few counts. This chain connects TRBV20-1 to TRBJ2-5, with a weak D call TRBD1 (6 bases). Germline V gene data show CDR1 as DFQATT and CDR2 as SNEGSKA (reference sequence). The CDR3 consists of 14 residues. V was cut by 1 base and J by 5 bases, with 14 bases left in between. In DNA form, the CDR3 reads TGCAGTGCTAGAGTGGGGGCTCGTTCGGAGACCCAGTACTTC. It translates to CSARVGARSETQYF.

This clonotype turned up a few times. V is TRBV20-1 and J is TRBJ2-1; TRBD2 is a possible D gene (5 bases). The ends were cut back, 3 bases at V and 3 bases at J, with 12 bases in the middle. Looked up from germline, CDR1 is DFQATT and CDR2 is SNEGSKA (reference sequence). There are 14 residues in the CDR3. This CDR3 is CSARWSGLYNEQFF. CDR3 in DNA: TGCAGTGCTAGGTGGAGCGGACTCTACAATGAGCAGTTCTTC.

V and J are TRBV19 and TRBJ2-7; TRBD2 aligns across 10 bases. Germline V gene lookup returns CDR1 LNHDA and CDR2 SQIVND (reference sequence). The ends lost 3 bases at V and 4 bases at J; junction bases unmatched: 9. CDR3 length equals 16 residues. The CDR3 nucleotides read TGTGCCAGTAGTATCTGGCCGACTAGCGGGCTATACGAGCAGTACTTC. Translation gives CASSIWPTSGLYEQYF.

The chain employs TRBV7-3 and TRBJ2-3; D unclear. Germline values: CDR1 SGHTA, CDR2 FQGTGA. Trimming shortened V by 2 bases and J by 0 bases, and 9 bases separated the two germline ends. The CDR3 contains 15 residues. CDR3 protein: CASSLFGLSTDTQYF. DNA of the CDR3: TGTGCCAGCAGCTTATTCGGGCTTAGCACAGATACGCAGTATTTT.

In this sample, this clonotype turned up a few times. The chain carries TRBV19 and TRBJ2-1; 14 bases map to TRBD2. V dropped 5 bases and J dropped 3; count of bases not matched to a gene: 6. This CDR3 spans 17 amino acids. Germline CDR1 is LNHDA and CDR2 is SQIVND (reference sequence). CDR3 residues: CASSPGTSGGVYNEQFF. The CDR3 DNA follows: TGTGCCAGTAGTCCAGGGACTAGCGGGGGAGTCTACAATGAGCAGTTCTTC.

CDR3 amino acids: CASSLLAEGEKLFF. The CDR3 bases are TGCGCCAGCAGCTTGTTAGCAGAGGGTGAAAAACTGTTTTTT. The chain combines TRBV5-1 with TRBJ1-4; no reliable D call. This CDR3 is 14 amino acids long. Germline-derived CDR1 and CDR2 are SGHRS and YFSETQ. V lost 1 base and J 7 bases, leaving 11 bases between the germline ends.

This clonotype was seen a handful of times. J is TRBJ2-2 and V is TRBV6-5, with D possibly TRBD1 on 5 matching bases. V was clipped by 2 bases and J by 6 bases, with 19 bases between them. The V gene's germline CDR1 is MNHEY and CDR2 SVGAGI. CDR3 length equals 17 residues. CDR3 in DNA: TGTGCCAGCAGTTACGACGGACAAAACTTATTGGCCGGGGAGCTGTTTTTT. Translating it yields CASSYDGQNLLAGELFF.